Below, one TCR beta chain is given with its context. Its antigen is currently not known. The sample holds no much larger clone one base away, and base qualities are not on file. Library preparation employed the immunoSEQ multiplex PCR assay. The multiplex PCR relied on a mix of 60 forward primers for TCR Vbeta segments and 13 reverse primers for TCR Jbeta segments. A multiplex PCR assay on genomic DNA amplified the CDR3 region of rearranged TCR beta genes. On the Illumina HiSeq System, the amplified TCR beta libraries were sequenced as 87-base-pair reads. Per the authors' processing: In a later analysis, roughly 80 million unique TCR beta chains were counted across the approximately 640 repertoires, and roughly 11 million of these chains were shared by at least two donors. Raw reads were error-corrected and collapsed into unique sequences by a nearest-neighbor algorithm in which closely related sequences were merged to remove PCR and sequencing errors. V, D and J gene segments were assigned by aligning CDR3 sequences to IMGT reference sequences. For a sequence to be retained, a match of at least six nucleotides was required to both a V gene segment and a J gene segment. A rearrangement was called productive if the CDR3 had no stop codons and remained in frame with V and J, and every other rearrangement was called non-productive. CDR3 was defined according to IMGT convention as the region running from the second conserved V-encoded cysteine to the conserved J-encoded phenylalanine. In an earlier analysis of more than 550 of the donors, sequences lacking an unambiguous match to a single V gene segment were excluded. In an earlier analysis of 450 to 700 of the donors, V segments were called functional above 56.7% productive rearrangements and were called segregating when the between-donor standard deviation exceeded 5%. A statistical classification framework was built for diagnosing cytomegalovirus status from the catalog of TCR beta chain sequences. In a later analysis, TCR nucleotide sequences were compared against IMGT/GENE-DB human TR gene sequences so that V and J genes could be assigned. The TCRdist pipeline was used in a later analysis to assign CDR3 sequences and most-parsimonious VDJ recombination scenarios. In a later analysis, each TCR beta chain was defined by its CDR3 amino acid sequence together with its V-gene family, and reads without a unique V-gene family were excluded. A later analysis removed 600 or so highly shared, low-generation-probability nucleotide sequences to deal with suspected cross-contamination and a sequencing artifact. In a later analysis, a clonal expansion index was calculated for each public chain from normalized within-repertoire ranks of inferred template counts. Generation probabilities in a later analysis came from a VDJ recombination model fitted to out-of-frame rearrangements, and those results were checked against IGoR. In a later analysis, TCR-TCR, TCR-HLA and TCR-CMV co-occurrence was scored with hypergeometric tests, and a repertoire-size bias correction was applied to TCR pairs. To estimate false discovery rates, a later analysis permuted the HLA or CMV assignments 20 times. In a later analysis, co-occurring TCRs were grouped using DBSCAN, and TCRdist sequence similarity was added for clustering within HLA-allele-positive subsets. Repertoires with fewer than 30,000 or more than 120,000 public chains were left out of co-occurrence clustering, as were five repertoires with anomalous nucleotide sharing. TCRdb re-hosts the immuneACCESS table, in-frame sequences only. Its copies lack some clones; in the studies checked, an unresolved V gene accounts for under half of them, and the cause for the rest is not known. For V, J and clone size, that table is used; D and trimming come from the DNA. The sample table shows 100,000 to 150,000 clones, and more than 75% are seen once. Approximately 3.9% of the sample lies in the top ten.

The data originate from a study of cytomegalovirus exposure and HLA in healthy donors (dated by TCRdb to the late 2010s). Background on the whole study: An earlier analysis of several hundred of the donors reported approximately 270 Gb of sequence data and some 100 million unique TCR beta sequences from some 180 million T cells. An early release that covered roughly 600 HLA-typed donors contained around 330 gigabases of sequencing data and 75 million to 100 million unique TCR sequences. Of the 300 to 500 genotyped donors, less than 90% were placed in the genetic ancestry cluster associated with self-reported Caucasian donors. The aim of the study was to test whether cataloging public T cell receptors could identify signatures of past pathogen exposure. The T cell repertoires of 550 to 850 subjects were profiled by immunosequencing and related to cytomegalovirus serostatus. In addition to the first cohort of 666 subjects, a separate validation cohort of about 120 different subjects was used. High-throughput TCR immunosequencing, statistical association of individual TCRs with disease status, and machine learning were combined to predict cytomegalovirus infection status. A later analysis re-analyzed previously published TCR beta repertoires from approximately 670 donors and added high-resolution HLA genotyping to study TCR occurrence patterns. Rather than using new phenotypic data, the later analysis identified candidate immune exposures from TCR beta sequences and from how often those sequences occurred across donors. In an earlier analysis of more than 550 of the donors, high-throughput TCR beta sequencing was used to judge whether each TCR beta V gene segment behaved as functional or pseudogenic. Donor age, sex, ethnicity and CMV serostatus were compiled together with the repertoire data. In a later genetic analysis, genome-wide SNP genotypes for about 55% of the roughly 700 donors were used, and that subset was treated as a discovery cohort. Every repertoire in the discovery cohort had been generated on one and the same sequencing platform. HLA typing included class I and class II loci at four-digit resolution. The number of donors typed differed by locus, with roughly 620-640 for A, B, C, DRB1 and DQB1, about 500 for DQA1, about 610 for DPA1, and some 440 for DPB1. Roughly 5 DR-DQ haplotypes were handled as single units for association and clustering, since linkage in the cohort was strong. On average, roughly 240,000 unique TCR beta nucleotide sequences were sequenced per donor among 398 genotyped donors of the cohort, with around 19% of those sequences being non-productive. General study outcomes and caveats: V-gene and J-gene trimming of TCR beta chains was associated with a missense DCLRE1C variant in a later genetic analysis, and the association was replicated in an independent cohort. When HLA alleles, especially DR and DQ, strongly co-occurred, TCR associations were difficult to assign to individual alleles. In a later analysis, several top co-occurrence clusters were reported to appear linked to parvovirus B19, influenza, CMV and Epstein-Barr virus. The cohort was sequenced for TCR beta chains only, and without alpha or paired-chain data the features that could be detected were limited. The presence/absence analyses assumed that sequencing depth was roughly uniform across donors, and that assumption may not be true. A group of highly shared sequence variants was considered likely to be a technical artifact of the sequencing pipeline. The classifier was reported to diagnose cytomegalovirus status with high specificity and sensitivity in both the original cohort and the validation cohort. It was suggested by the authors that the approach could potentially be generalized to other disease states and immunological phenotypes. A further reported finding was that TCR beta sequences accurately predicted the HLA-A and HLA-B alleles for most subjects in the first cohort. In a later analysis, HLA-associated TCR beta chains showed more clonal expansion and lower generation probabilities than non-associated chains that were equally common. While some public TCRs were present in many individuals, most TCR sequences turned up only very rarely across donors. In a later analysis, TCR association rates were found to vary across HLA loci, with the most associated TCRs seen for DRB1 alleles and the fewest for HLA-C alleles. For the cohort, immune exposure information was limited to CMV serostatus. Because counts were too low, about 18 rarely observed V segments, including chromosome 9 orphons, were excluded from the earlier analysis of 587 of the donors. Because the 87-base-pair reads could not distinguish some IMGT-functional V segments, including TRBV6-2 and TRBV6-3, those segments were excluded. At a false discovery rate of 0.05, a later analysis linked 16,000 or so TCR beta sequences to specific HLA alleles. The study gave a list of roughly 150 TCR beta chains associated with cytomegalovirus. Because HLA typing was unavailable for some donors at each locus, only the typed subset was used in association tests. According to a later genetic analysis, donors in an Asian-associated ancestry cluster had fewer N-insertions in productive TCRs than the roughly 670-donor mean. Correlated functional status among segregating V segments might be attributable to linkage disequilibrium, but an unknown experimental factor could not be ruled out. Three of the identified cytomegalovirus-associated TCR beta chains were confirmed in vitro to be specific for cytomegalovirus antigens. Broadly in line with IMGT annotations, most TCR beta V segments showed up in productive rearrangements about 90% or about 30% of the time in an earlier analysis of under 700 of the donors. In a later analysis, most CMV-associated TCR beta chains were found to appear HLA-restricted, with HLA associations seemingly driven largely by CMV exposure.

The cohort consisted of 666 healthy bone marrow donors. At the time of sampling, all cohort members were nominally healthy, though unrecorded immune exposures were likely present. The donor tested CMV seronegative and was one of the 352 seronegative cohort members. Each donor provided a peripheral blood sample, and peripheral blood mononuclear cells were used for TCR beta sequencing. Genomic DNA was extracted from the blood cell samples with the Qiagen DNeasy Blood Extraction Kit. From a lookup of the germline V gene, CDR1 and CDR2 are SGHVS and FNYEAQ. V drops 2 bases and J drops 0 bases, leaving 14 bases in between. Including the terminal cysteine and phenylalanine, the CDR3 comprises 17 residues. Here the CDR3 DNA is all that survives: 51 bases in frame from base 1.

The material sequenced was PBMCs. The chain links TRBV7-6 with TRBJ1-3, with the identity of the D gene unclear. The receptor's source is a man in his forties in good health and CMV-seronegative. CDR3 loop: CASSLSLSYRSGNTIYF. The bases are TGTGCCAGCAGCTTATCCCTTTCCTATCGCTCTGGAAACACCATATATTTT.